This entry lists 25 T cell receptor beta chains sequenced from one sample in a study of cytomegalovirus exposure and HLA in healthy donors. PCR employed 60 Vbeta and 13 Jbeta primers. The assay was immunoSEQ multiplex PCR, and TCRdb's table has in-frame clones only and misses some. The sample contains 150,000 to 200,000 clones, 70% to 80% of which appear only once. Material for sequencing was PBMCs. Source of these receptors: a woman aged 45-59 years in good health and CMV-seronegative.

This chain uses TRBV28 with TRBJ1-2; the D gene is possibly TRBD1 (5 bases). V was trimmed by 6 bases and J by 8 bases, leaving 13 bases between them. The length of the CDR3 is 12 residues. The germline V gene has CDR1 MDHEN and CDR2 SYDVKM. The chain's CDR3 is CASSDSQWGYTF. CDR3 in DNA: TGTGCCAGCAGCGACAGTCAGTGGGGCTACACCTTC.

This chain uses TRBV5-1 with TRBJ2-3; 8 bases fit TRBD2. The V gene's germline CDR1 is SGHRS and CDR2 YFSETQ. This CDR3 is 15 amino acids long. V lost 4 bases and J lost 2; bases outside the gene matches: 6. The CDR3 reads CASSPGLADTDTQYF. CDR3 in DNA: TGCGCCAGCAGCCCCGGACTAGCCGACACAGATACGCAGTATTTT.

The chain is built from TRBV18 and TRBJ1-2, with 7 bases identical to TRBD1. The CDR3 totals 13 residues. The V gene end was trimmed by 1 base and the J gene end by 6 bases; junction bases not matched to a gene: 2. The germline V gene has CDR1 KGHSH and CDR2 LQKENI. For the CDR3, the DNA is TGTGCCAGCTCACCACGGCAGGGGGATGGCTACACCTTC. Its translation: CASSPRQGDGYTF.

This chain uses TRBV6-5 with TRBJ1-2; a weak D match, TRBD1 (6 bases). V lost 2 bases, J lost 2 bases, and 12 bases lay in between. The CDR3 is 15 amino acids. Germline loops: CDR1 MNHEY, CDR2 SVGAGI. CDR3 sequence reads: CASSYLTGLNYGYTF. DNA of the CDR3: TGTGCCAGCAGTTACCTTACAGGGTTGAACTATGGCTACACCTTC.

This CDR3 is CASSQGWEQFF. In DNA, the CDR3 is TGTGCCAGCAGTCAGGGGTGGGAGCAGTTCTTC. V and J are TRBV4-2 and TRBJ2-1, with D possibly TRBD1 on 6 matching bases. The CDR3 contains 11 residues. Germline V gene sequence: CDR1 LGHNA, CDR2 YNFKEQ. V shed 6 bases and J shed 10 bases, with 10 bases lying between them.

This sequence joins TRBV4-1 and TRBJ1-6; 10 nucleotides align to TRBD1. The CDR3 totals 18 residues. V dropped 2 bases and J dropped 7; count of bases not matched to a gene: 11. CDR1 and CDR2 from the germline V gene are MGHRA and YSYEKL. CDR3 sequence reads: CASSQPDRGRTLNSPLHF. The CDR3, as DNA: TGCGCCAGCAGCCAACCCGACAGGGGGCGCACCCTCAATTCACCCCTCCACTTT.

This chain joins TRBV7-8 and TRBJ1-2; 10 bases fit TRBD1. This CDR3 is built from 15 residues. Per germline, CDR1 SGHVS and CDR2 FQNEAQ. Trimming took 5 bases from V and 6 from J; bases not matched to a gene: 9. CDR3 residues: CASSQRGQGIDGYTF. In DNA form, the CDR3 reads TGTGCCAGCAGCCAACGGGGACAGGGGATCGATGGCTACACCTTC.

The chain carries TRBV9 and TRBJ2-6; 7 bases fit TRBD2. The trim removed 2 bases at V and 2 bases at J, leaving 1 base unmatched. Looked up from germline, CDR1 is SGDLS and CDR2 is YYNGEE. The CDR3 runs 15 residues. The CDR3 here is CASSVGGAGANVLTF. In DNA, the CDR3 is TGTGCCAGCAGCGTTGGGGGGGCTGGGGCCAACGTCCTGACTTTC.

The count of this clone is one. This chain joins TRBV15 and TRBJ1-2, with D tentatively TRBD1 (6 bases). The ends were cut back, 0 bases at V and 1 base at J, with 12 bases in the middle. Germline V CDR1 and CDR2: LNHNV, YYDKDF (reference sequence). This CDR3 contains 16 residues. This CDR3 reads CATSRDRGTGNYGYTF. CDR3 nucleotides: TGTGCCACCAGCAGAGATAGGGGGACGGGTAACTATGGCTACACCTTC.

The V and J genes are TRBV2 and TRBJ1-1; 9 bases line up with TRBD1. With V trimmed by 3 bases and J by 4 bases, 9 bases remained unmatched. This CDR3 contains 16 residues. Germline-derived CDR1 and CDR2 are SNHLY and FYNNEI. CDR3 in amino acids: CASSDDRTGVSTEAFF. In nucleotides, the CDR3 is TGTGCCAGCAGTGATGACCGGACAGGGGTGAGCACTGAAGCTTTCTTT.

The rearrangement uses TRBV4-3 and TRBJ1-1, with TRBD1 matching 10 bases. The length of the CDR3 is 14 residues. The V gene's germline CDR1 is LGHNA and CDR2 YSLEER. The V and J ends lost 7 bases and 5 bases, in that order; junction bases with no gene match: 7. This chain's CDR3 is CASTRDRGRTEAFF. CDR3 nucleotides: TGCGCCAGCACCCGGGACAGGGGAAGGACTGAAGCTTTCTTT.

This sequence joins TRBV15 and TRBJ1-3; D ambiguous. Germline-derived CDR1 and CDR2 are LNHNV and YYDKDF (reference sequence). CDR3 length: 13 amino acids. Trimming took 6 bases from V and 4 from J, leaving 10 bases between them. The CDR3 is CATRGGPGNTIYF. CDR3 DNA: TGTGCCACCAGGGGAGGGCCCGGAAACACCATATATTTT.

The rearrangement uses TRBV18 and TRBJ1-4, with TRBD1 as a possible D gene (5 bases). Germline V lookup: CDR1 KGHSH, CDR2 LQKENI. CDR3 length: 14 amino acids. V was clipped by 6 bases and J by 4 bases, with 12 bases between them. The chain's CDR3 is CASSRQGSNEKLFF. In DNA, the CDR3 is TGTGCCAGCTCCCGGCAGGGCAGTAATGAAAAACTGTTTTTT.

The sample holds a few counts of this clone. The V and J genes are TRBV4-3 and TRBJ2-1; D is ambiguous. Trimming stripped 8 bases from V and 8 bases from J, with 10 bases between. Germline values: CDR1 LGHNA, CDR2 YSLEER. This CDR3 comprises 11 residues. In nucleotides, the CDR3 is TGCGCCAGCTTACCAAACTATGAGCAGTTCTTC. Translating it yields CASLPNYEQFF.

The chain is built from TRBV18 and TRBJ1-2; D possibly corresponds to TRBD1 (5 bases). The CDR3 covers 12 residues. V dropped 3 bases and J dropped 8 bases, with 10 bases sitting between them. Germline V gene data show CDR1 as KGHSH and CDR2 as LQKENI. The CDR3: CASSPGGSGYTF. The DNA of the CDR3 is TGTGCCAGCTCACCGGGGGGTTCGGGCTACACCTTC.

This clone occurred a few times. Other DNA variants within this sample encode the same CDR3. This chain connects TRBV4-1 to TRBJ1-5; 8 nucleotides line up with TRBD1. The V and J ends lost 1 base and 4 bases, in that order; junction bases with no gene match: 0. Per germline, CDR1 MGHRA and CDR2 YSYEKL. The CDR3 has 14 amino acids. DNA for the CDR3: TGCGCCAGCAGCCAAGGACAGGGGAATCAGCCCCAGCATTTT. Translating it yields CASSQGQGNQPQHF.

J is TRBJ2-1 and V is TRBV2; TRBD1 is a possible D gene (6 bases). The CDR3 sequence is 14 residues long. Trimming removed 7 bases from V and 4 bases from J, with 14 bases in between. Germline V CDR1 and CDR2: SNHLY, FYNNEI. Written as DNA, the CDR3 is TGTGCCAGCAAACCCCAGGGGCTGTACAATGAGCAGTTCTTC. Amino acid sequence: CASKPQGLYNEQFF.

This clone was observed once. The chain recombines TRBV6-5 with TRBJ1-2; 7 bases align to TRBD1. V lost 7 bases to trimming and J lost 5 bases; unmatched junction nucleotides: 13. The CDR3 totals 15 residues. Germline-derived CDR1 and CDR2 are MNHEY and SVGAGI. The CDR3 is CASTPGTVFSYGYTF. CDR3 bases: TGTGCCAGCACCCCCGGGACAGTGTTTAGTTATGGCTACACCTTC.

The chain recombines TRBV7-8 with TRBJ1-2; TRBD1 might be the D (5 bases). The length of the CDR3 is 14 residues. Germline loops: CDR1 SGHVS, CDR2 FQNEAQ. Trimming removed 0 bases at V and 4 bases at J, with 9 bases between. CDR3 amino acids: CASSLAAGIYGYTF. The CDR3 coding sequence is TGTGCCAGCAGCTTAGCGGCAGGGATCTATGGCTACACCTTC.

CDR3 region: CATSRDLRGSDEQYF. CDR3 DNA sequence: TGTGCCACCAGCAGAGATCTGCGGGGTAGTGACGAGCAGTACTTC. The rearrangement joins TRBV15 to TRBJ2-7, with a tentative D call TRBD2 (6 bases). The CDR3 has 15 residues. V was pared by 0 bases and J by 5 bases, with 14 bases between. Germline lookup yields CDR1 LNHNV and CDR2 YYDKDF (reference sequence).

This rearrangement joins TRBV6-5 to TRBJ2-3, with 13 bases fitting TRBD2. The trim removed 8 bases at V and 1 base at J, leaving 3 bases unmatched. The germline V gene encodes CDR1 MNHEY and CDR2 SVGAGI. The CDR3 is 15 residues long. The CDR3 loop is CASAGTSGGTDTQYF. The CDR3, as DNA: TGTGCCAGCGCAGGGACTAGCGGGGGCACAGATACGCAGTATTTT.

As regards this clone: This sample includes further DNA sequences coding for the same CDR3. The chain couples TRBV5-6 to TRBJ2-5; 8 nucleotides line up with TRBD2. This CDR3 is built from 18 residues. The J segment lost 1 base and the V segment lost 4 bases, leaving 15 bases of the junction unmatched. The germline V gene has CDR1 SGHDT and CDR2 YYEEEE. The CDR3 DNA reads as TGTGCCAGCAGCCCCTCGGTCGGGGGGGGAGGCTTCCAAGAGACCCAGTACTTC. This codes for CASSPSVGGGGFQETQYF.

J is TRBJ1-4 and V is TRBV18; no firm D call. Trimming cost V 3 bases and J 6 bases, with 17 bases left between them. CDR3 length: 16 amino acids. Germline V lookup: CDR1 KGHSH, CDR2 LQKENI. The CDR3 reads CASSPQSGRVDEKLFF. In DNA form, the CDR3 reads TGTGCCAGCTCACCCCAGTCGGGAAGGGTTGATGAAAAACTGTTTTTT.

Here the CDR3 reads CASSLNTMNTEAFF. The CDR3 DNA follows: TGTGCCAGCAGCTTAAACACTATGAACACTGAAGCTTTCTTT. This chain links TRBV11-2 with TRBJ1-1; the D is unclear. Trimming left V 2 bases short and J 0 bases short, with 7 bases between. This CDR3 is 14 amino acids long. The germline V gene encodes CDR1 SGHAT and CDR2 FQNNGV.

This rearrangement joins TRBV14 to TRBJ1-2; D is perhaps TRBD1 (5 bases). The V and J ends lost 3 bases and 7 bases respectively, with 15 bases between them. Germline values: CDR1 SGHDN, CDR2 FVKESK. This CDR3 contains 14 residues. The CDR3 DNA follows: TGTGCCAGCAGCCATCTCACGGGTCAGGGTGGCTACACCTTC. Protein: CASSHLTGQGGYTF.